Listed below are T cell receptor beta chains from one sample, sequenced in a study of CD8+ T cells in alopecia areata. Repertoires were generated with immunoSEQ multiplex PCR, while TCRdb's copy carries only in-frame clones and drops some. Of 150,000 to 200,000 clones listed, roughly 60% are singletons. The source was CD4+ T cells sorted from blood, collected at week 24, from a patient treated with tofacitinib. The receptors stem from a human donor with alopecia areata. CDR3s include the opening cysteine and the closing phenylalanine or tryptophan.

j_call v_call cdr3_aa
TRBJ2-2 TRBV5-1 CASSPGLAGGHTGELFF
TRBJ1-5 TRBV4-2 CASSLRGGTNQPQHF
TRBJ1-2 TRBV7-9 CASSLLTSANYGYTF
TRBJ2-6 TRBV27 CASSLTSLTSGANVLTF
TRBJ1-5 TRBV15 CATSRVGQPQHF
TRBJ2-5 TRBV30 CAWGPQETQYF
TRBJ2-6 TRBV6-4 CASSSRLGANVLTF
TRBJ2-5 TRBV2 CASSEARTTQYF
TRBJ2-1 TRBV9 CASSTPSGRWNEQFF
TRBJ2-4 TRBV9 CASSAQGMAKNIQYF
TRBJ1-1 TRBV29-1 CSVETPEAFF
TRBJ1-2 TRBV6-5 CASSLSRGSGGYGYTF
TRBJ1-4 TRBV30 CAWGTGTNEKLFF
TRBJ2-5 TRBV2 CASSDRGKTQYF
TRBJ2-7 TRBV7-2 CASSLPALMGQQYF
TRBJ1-2 TRBV9 CASSVTTGATYYGYTF
TRBJ2-7 TRBV30 CAWGHSGSYYEQYF
TRBJ1-5 TRBV18 CASSSTANQPQHF
TRBJ2-1 TRBV4-1 CASSQRYGAAAIYNEQFF
TRBJ2-5 TRBV4-3 CASSPTLGETQYF
TRBJ1-1 TRBV30 CAWTLNTEAFF
TRBJ1-4 TRBV5-6 CASSLGREKLFF
TRBJ2-3 TRBV4-1 CASSQLGLAGPDSTDTQYF
TRBJ1-1 TRBV30 CAWGTLMNTEAFF
TRBJ2-2 TRBV5-1 CASSPSGQGWTGELFF
TRBJ2-7 TRBV5-1 CASAAGQGPFEQYF
TRBJ2-2 TRBV4-3 CASSQFGGTGELFF
TRBJ2-2 TRBV29-1 CSVGRNTGELFF
TRBJ1-5 TRBV10-2 CASSENVNQPQHF
TRBJ2-3 TRBV6-1 CASSEREGYTDTQYF
TRBJ2-3 TRBV7-8 CASSRTGTRDTQYF
TRBJ2-2 TRBV2 CASNGGNTGELFF
TRBJ2-3 TRBV30 CAGNRGRYTDTQYF
TRBJ1-2 TRBV29-1 CSVVDGYTF
TRBJ1-2 TRBV15 CATSNDGRNYGYTF
TRBJ2-5 TRBV10-3 CAISESGGQAKTQYF
TRBJ1-6 TRBV5-1 CASSSQGASYNSPLHF
TRBJ1-5 TRBV29-1 CSVAARLVSHSNQPQHF
TRBJ1-2 TRBV9 CASSDRSIGNYGYTF
TRBJ2-3 TRBV7-9 CASSLGAAVDTQYF
TRBJ2-7 TRBV5-1 CASSFQGATYEQYF
TRBJ1-6 TRBV5-1 CASSLSEAGLNSPLHF